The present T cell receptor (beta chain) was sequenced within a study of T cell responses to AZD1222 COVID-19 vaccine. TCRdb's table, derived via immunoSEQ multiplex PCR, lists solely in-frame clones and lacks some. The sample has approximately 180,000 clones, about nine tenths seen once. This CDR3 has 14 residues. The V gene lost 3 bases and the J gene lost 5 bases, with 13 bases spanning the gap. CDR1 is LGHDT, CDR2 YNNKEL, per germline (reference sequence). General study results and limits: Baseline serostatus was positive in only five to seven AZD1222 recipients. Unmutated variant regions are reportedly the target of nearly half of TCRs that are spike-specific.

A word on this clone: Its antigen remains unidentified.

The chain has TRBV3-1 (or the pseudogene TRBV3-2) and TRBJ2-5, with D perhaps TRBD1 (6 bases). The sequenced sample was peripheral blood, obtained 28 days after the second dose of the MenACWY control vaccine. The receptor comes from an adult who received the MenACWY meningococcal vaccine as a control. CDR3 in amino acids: CASSHLNREETQYF. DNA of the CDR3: TGTGCCAGCAGCCACCTAAACAGGGAGGAGACCCAGTACTTC.